The source of this T cell receptor (beta chain) is a study of blood T cell repertoires in COVID-19. On the study more broadly: Samples representing acute and convalescent COVID-19 were sourced from the United States, Italy and Spain. T cells, B-cell-depleted T cells, or PBMCs provided the cDNA or gDNA that served as material.

V lost 6 bases, J lost 6 bases, and 21 bases lay in between. The germline gives CDR1 KGHSH, CDR2 LQKENI. There are 16 residues in the CDR3. Per the original data handling: Nucleated cell counts were estimated from reference gene primer amplification. Assay: immunoSEQ multiplex PCR; the TCRdb copy retains only in-frame clones and omits some. V and J calls and clone size are given by that table; D and trimming were obtained from the DNA. Of more than 45,000 clones listed, about 80% were seen once; the top ten hold 14%. This receptor was taken from a human donor in a cohort sampled during active COVID-19. The specimen sequenced was peripheral blood. The rearrangement joins TRBV18 to TRBJ2-1, with TRBD2 as a possible D gene (5 bases). CDR3 residues: CASSHDRGGRSNEQFF. The CDR3 DNA reads TGTGCCAGCTCCCATGACCGCGGCGGGCGGTCCAATGAGCAGTTCTTC.